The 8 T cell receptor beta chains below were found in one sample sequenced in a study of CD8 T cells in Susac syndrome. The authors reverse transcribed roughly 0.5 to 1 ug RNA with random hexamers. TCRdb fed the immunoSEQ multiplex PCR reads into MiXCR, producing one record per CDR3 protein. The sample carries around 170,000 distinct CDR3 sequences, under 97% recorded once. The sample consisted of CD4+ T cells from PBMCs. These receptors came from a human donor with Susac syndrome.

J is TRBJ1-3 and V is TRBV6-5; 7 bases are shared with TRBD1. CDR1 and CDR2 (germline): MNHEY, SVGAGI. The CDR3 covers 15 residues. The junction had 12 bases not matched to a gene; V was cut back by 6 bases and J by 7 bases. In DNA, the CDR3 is TGTGCCAGCAGCCCGGAACAGGGGTCATGGAACACCATATATTTT. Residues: CASSPEQGSWNTIYF.

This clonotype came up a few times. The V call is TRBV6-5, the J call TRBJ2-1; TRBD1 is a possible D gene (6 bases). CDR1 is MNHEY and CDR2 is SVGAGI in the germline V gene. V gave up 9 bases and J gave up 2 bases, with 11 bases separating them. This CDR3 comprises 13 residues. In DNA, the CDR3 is TGTGCCAGTTCCAGGGGCCCCTACAATGAGCAGTTCTTC. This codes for CASSRGPYNEQFF.

In DNA, the CDR3 is TGTGCCAGCAGCTCCCTCAGCGGGGCAGATACGCAGTATTTT. It translates to CASSSLSGADTQYF. J is TRBJ2-3 and V is TRBV7-3; TRBD2 matches at 7 bases. The trim removed 4 bases at V and 4 bases at J, leaving 5 bases unmatched. The CDR3 runs to 14 residues. The germline CDR1 and CDR2 sequences are SGHTA and FQGTGA.

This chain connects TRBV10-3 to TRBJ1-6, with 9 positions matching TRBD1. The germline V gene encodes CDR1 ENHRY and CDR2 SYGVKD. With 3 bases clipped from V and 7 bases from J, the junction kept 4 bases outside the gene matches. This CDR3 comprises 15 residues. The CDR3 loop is CAISEGTGLNSPLHF. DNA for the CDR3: TGTGCCATCAGTGAAGGGACAGGGTTGAATTCACCCCTCCACTTT.

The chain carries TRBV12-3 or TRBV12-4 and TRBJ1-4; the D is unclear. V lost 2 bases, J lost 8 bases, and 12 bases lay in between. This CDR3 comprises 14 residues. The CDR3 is CASSLSYLSEKLFF. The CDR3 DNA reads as TGTGCCAGCAGTTTAAGTTACCTAAGCGAAAAACTGTTTTTT.

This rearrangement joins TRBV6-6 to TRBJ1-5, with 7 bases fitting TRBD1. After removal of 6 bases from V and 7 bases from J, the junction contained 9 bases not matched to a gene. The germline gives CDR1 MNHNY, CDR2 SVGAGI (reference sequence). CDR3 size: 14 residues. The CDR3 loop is CASRPGQEAQPQHF. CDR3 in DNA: TGTGCCAGCAGGCCCGGACAGGAGGCACAGCCCCAGCATTTT.

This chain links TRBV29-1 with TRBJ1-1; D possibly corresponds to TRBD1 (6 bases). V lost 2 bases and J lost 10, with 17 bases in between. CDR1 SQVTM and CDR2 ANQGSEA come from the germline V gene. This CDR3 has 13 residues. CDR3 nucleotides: TGCAGCGTTGAAATGACAGGATTTTTAGCAGCTTTCTTT. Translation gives CSVEMTGFLAAFF.

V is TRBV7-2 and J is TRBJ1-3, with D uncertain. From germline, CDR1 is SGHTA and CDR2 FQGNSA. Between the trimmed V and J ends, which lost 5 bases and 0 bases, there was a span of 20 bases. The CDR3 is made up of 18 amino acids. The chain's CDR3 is CASSPTPNLLLSGNTIYF. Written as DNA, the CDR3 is TGTGCCAGCAGCCCTACCCCCAATCTGCTTCTCTCTGGAAACACCATATATTTT.